The 7 T cell receptor beta chains below all came from one sample that was sequenced in a study of cytomegalovirus exposure and HLA in healthy donors. Primers included in the PCR were 60 Vbeta and 13 Jbeta primers. TCRdb keeps only in-frame clones here, not all; method: immunoSEQ multiplex PCR. The sample has 90,000 or so clones; over 60% are singletons. Sequenced sample: PBMCs. These receptors came from a female donor in good health and CMV-seronegative.

The chain recombines TRBV29-1 with TRBJ1-2, with 8 bases identical to TRBD1. The trim removed 2 bases at V and 7 bases at J, leaving 6 bases unmatched. CDR1 and CDR2 (germline): SQVTM, ANQGSEA. The CDR3 length is 13 residues. Here the CDR3 DNA reads TGCAGCGTTGAACAGGGGGCGATCGGTGGCTACACCTTC. This translates into CSVEQGAIGGYTF. Full variable domain (outside the CDR3, taken from reference TRBV29-1 and TRBJ1-2): SAVISQKPSRDICQRGTSLTIQCQVDSQVTMMFWYRQQPGQSLTLIATANQGSEATYESGFVIDKFPISRPNLTFSTLTVSNMSPEDSSIYLCSVEQGAIGGYTFGSGTRLTVV.

The chain carries TRBV28 and TRBJ2-7, with 8 positions matching TRBD1. The germline gives CDR1 MDHEN, CDR2 SYDVKM. The J segment lost 11 bases and the V segment lost 8 bases, leaving 11 bases of the junction unmatched. The CDR3 consists of 12 residues. CDR3 protein: CASRPPTGVKYF. The CDR3 DNA follows: TGTGCCAGCCGCCCCCCGACAGGGGTTAAGTACTTC.

The chain is built from TRBV4-3 and TRBJ2-3, with D perhaps TRBD2 (7 bases). Germline V gives CDR1 LGHNA, CDR2 YSLEER. CDR3 length: 18 residues. V dropped 1 base and J dropped 0 bases, with 17 bases sitting between them. CDR3 sequence (DNA): TGCGCCAGCAGCCAAGGCCAGACCGGGGGGCGTAGCACAGATACGCAGTATTTT. This encodes CASSQGQTGGRSTDTQYF.

This rearrangement joins TRBV10-1 to TRBJ1-1; D remains unclear. Germline CDR1 WNHNN, CDR2 SYGVQD (reference sequence). Trimming shortened V by 5 bases and J by 7 bases, and 11 bases separated the two germline ends. The CDR3 contains 12 residues. CDR3 DNA: TGCGCCAGCAGTTTAACAGCGGGTGAAGCTTTCTTT. It specifies CASSLTAGEAFF.

J is TRBJ2-2 and V is TRBV5-1; D is perhaps TRBD2 (5 bases). The V gene's germline CDR1 is SGHRS and CDR2 YFSETQ. The CDR3 covers 16 residues. Trimming stripped 4 bases from V and 0 bases from J, with 13 bases between. This CDR3 is CASSLYSSSNTGELFF. The DNA of the CDR3 is TGCGCCAGCAGCCTATATTCTAGCTCGAACACCGGGGAGCTGTTTTTT. The full variable domain, its missing parts supplied by reference TRBV5-1 and TRBJ2-2, is KAGVTQTPRYLIKTRGQQVTLSCSPISGHRSVSWYQQTPGQGLQFLFEYFSETQRNKGNFPGRFSGRQFSNSRSEMNVSTLELGDSALYLCASSLYSSSNTGELFFGEGSRLTVL.

Regarding this clone: This specimen includes other DNA sequences encoding the same CDR3. The genes are TRBV18 and TRBJ2-7; the D is unclear. The germline V gene has CDR1 KGHSH and CDR2 LQKENI. The CDR3 length is 13 residues. V was trimmed by 3 bases and J by 0 bases, leaving 6 bases between them. The CDR3 DNA sequence: TGTGCCAGCTCACCTCCTAGCTCCTACGAGCAGTACTTC. Translated: CASSPPSSYEQYF.

V and J are TRBV28 and TRBJ2-3, with a weak D call TRBD2 (5 bases). V was trimmed by 5 bases and J by 0 bases, leaving 9 bases between them. Germline V lookup: CDR1 MDHEN, CDR2 SYDVKM. The CDR3 is 14 amino acids. Here the CDR3 DNA reads TGTGCCAGCAGTGGTGGACTTAGCACAGATACGCAGTATTTT. Encoded protein: CASSGGLSTDTQYF.